The T cell receptor beta chain described here comes from a study of blood T cell repertoires in COVID-19. The CDR3 is 15 residues long. Germline CDR1 SGHDT, CDR2 YYEEEE. The trim removed 5 bases at V and 3 bases at J, leaving 8 bases unmatched. Repertoires were generated with immunoSEQ multiplex PCR, while TCRdb's copy carries only in-frame clones and drops some. Of some 300,000 clones listed, roughly 90% are singletons. V is TRBV5-6 and J is TRBJ1-1; 9 bases align to TRBD1. This clonotype was sampled from a young woman with acute COVID-19. Sequencing was performed on PBMCs or T cells enriched from blood (not recorded which). CDR3 sequence (DNA): TGTGCCAGCAGACCTATAACAGGGGGCCACACTGAAGCTTTCTTT. Amino acid sequence: CASRPITGGHTEAFF.